These T cell receptor beta chains were read from a single sample in a study of shared clonotypes between healthy human individuals. The method was immunoSEQ multiplex PCR; TCRdb's version includes in-frame clones alone and lacks a portion of them. The sample lists 500,000 to 650,000 clones, 70% to 80% occurring once. The material sequenced was PBMCs. The receptors stem from a woman aged 40 to 50 in good health. Some clones in this sample may be carry-over from other donors' samples. CDR3s include the opening cysteine and the closing phenylalanine or tryptophan. Fields, in order: CDR3 protein, CDR3 DNA, J gene, clone size, D gene, V gene. D genes are given only for firm matches. The size entry is marked missing in some rows and otherwise reads once, few, many or a size class.

CDR3aa: CASSFRDRGEQYF; CDR3nt: TGCGCCAGCAGCTTCCGGGACAGGGGCGAGCAGTACTTC; j_gene: TRBJ2-7; abundance: NA; d_gene: TRBD1; v_gene: TRBV5-1
CDR3aa: CASSVAVSPLSGELFF; CDR3nt: TGTGCCAGCAGCGTAGCTGTTAGTCCTTTGTCCGGGGAGCTGTTTTTT; j_gene: TRBJ2-2; abundance: NA; d_gene: NA; v_gene: TRBV9
CDR3aa: CATSRDLAGSEDTQYF; CDR3nt: TGTGCCACCAGCAGAGATCTAGCGGGAAGTGAAGATACGCAGTATTTT; j_gene: TRBJ2-3; abundance: once; d_gene: TRBD2; v_gene: TRBV15
CDR3aa: CAWSVPGGEQYF; CDR3nt: TGTGCCTGGAGTGTACCAGGGGGCGAGCAGTACTTC; j_gene: TRBJ2-7; abundance: few; d_gene: TRBD1; v_gene: TRBV30
CDR3aa: CASSPGRVSGNTIYF; CDR3nt: TGTGCCAGCAGTCCCGGACGGGTCTCTGGAAACACCATATATTTT; j_gene: TRBJ1-3; abundance: NA; d_gene: NA; v_gene: TRBV6-1
CDR3aa: CASSIAGDRANQHF; CDR3nt: TGTGCCAGTAGTATAGCGGGCGACAGGGCCAACCAGCATTTT; j_gene: TRBJ1-5; abundance: NA; d_gene: TRBD1; v_gene: TRBV19
CDR3aa: CASSGQPMGHYGYTF; CDR3nt: TGTGCCAGCAGTGGGCAACCGATGGGCCACTATGGCTACACCTTC; j_gene: TRBJ1-2; abundance: NA; d_gene: NA; v_gene: TRBV25-1
CDR3aa: CASSSWSEQYF; CDR3nt: TGTGCCAGCAGTTCCTGGTCCGAGCAGTACTTC; j_gene: TRBJ2-7; abundance: NA; d_gene: NA; v_gene: TRBV28
CDR3aa: CASTFDPGITNEQFF; CDR3nt: TGTGCCAGCACCTTCGACCCGGGGATTACTAATGAGCAGTTCTTC; j_gene: TRBJ2-1; abundance: NA; d_gene: NA; v_gene: TRBV7-2
CDR3aa: CASSKVCQPQHF; CDR3nt: TGTGCCAGCAGCAAAGTTTGCCAGCCCCAGCATTTT; j_gene: TRBJ1-5; abundance: NA; d_gene: NA; v_gene: TRBV21-1
CDR3aa: CAWNRLGNTEAFF; CDR3nt: TGTGCCTGGAATCGGCTGGGGAACACTGAAGCTTTCTTT; j_gene: TRBJ1-1; abundance: many; d_gene: NA; v_gene: TRBV30
CDR3aa: CASSPVVSGRADTQYF; CDR3nt: TGCGCCAGCAGCCCCGTCGTTAGCGGGAGGGCCGATACGCAGTATTTT; j_gene: TRBJ2-3; abundance: NA; d_gene: TRBD2; v_gene: TRBV5-1
CDR3aa: CAISGTSWSEQFF; CDR3nt: TGTGCCATCTCGGGGACTTCTTGGAGTGAGCAGTTCTTC; j_gene: TRBJ2-1; abundance: NA; d_gene: NA; v_gene: TRBV10-3